The present TCR beta chain was sequenced within a study of blood T cell repertoires in COVID-19. The V gene's germline CDR1 is MNHEY and CDR2 SVGAGI. J lost 4 bases, V lost 7 bases, and 7 bases had no gene match. The CDR3 has 15 amino acids. Method: immunoSEQ multiplex PCR; TCRdb's copy keeps in-frame clones and lacks some. The sample shows some 45,000 clones, 76% of them seen only once. Material for sequencing was peripheral blood. The sequence derives from a man between 65 and 85 years old with active or convalescent COVID-19. The chain combines TRBV6-5 with TRBJ2-6, with TRBD1 matching over 7 bases. The CDR3 loop reads CASTRQGTGANVLTF. The CDR3 DNA is TGTGCCAGCACTCGACAGGGTACCGGGGCCAACGTCCTGACTTTC.